This record concerns one T cell receptor (beta chain) sequence. Its cognate antigen is unknown. Sample treatment: oral pan-JAK inhibitor, 5-10 mg twice daily. Germline V gives CDR1 MNHNY, CDR2 SVGAGI (reference sequence). V was cut by 8 bases and J by 6 bases, with 18 bases left in between. CDR3 length: 14 residues. The data derive from a study of CD8+ T cells in alopecia areata. Study-wide background: The drug, oral tofacitinib, was given to treated patients at 5 to 10 mg twice daily. Tofacitinib was given for 6 to 18 months, then stopped for 6 months. The study, taken as a whole, reports: Within the top 100, expanded CD8+ clones significantly decreased with tofacitinib, as did scalp clonality.

After isolation, RNA underwent reverse transcription to generate cDNA as the sequencing template. Only in-frame clones appear in the TCRdb table, and some are missing; sequencing was by immunoSEQ multiplex PCR. The sample holds roughly 190,000 clones, more than 50% seen once. The TCR sequence derives from a human donor with alopecia areata. The genes are TRBV6-6 and TRBJ2-3; D may be TRBD1 (5 bases). The source was CD4+ T cells sorted from blood, collected at week 24, from a patient treated with tofacitinib. The DNA of the CDR3 is TGTGCCAGCTATGACAGTTCCACAAGGGATACGCAGTATTTT. Its protein product is CASYDSSTRDTQYF.